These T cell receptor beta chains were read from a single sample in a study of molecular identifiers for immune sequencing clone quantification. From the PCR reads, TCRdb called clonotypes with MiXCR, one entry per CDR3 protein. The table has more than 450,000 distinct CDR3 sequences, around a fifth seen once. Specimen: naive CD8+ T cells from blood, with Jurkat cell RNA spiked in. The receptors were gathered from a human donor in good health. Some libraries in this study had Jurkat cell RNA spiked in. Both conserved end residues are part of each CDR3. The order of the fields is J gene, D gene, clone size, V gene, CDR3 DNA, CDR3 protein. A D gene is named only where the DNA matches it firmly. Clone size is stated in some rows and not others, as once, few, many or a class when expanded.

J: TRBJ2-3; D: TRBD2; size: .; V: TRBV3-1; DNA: TGTGCCAGCAGCCAGACCTCGCTAGCGGATAGCACAGATACGCAGTATTTT; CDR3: CASSQTSLADSTDTQYF
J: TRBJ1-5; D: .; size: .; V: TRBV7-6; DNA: TGTGCCAGCAGCCTTTTCCCAGGGGACCAGCCCCAGCATTTT; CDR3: CASSLFPGDQPQHF
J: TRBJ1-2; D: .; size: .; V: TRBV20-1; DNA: TGCAGTGCTAGAGATAGGGGGGGGTCATATGGCTACACCTTC; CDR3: CSARDRGGSYGYTF
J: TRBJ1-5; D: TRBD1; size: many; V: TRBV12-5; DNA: TGTGCTAGTGGTTTACAGGGGGTCGGCAATCAGCCCCAGCATTTT; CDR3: CASGLQGVGNQPQHF
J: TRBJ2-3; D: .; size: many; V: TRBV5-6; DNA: TGTGCCAGCAGCGAGGGGTCTCGTACGCAGTATTTT; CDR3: CASSEGSRTQYF
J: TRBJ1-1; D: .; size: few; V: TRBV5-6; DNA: TGTGCCAGCAGCTTGGCCCGGTGGCGGGGTGGCACTGAAGCTTTCTTT; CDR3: CASSLARWRGGTEAFF
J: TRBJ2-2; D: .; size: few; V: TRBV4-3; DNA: TGCGCCAGCAGCCAGTATAGGGCCGGGGAGCTGTTTTTT; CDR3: CASSQYRAGELFF
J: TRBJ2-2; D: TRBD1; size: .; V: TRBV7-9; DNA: TGTGCCAGCAGCTTCCCCGGGACAGGGGGCACCGGGGAGCTGTTTTTT; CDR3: CASSFPGTGGTGELFF
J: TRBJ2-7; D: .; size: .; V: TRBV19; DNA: TGTGCCAGTAGTATCAGTGCCTGGAACTCCTACGAGCAGTACTTC; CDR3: CASSISAWNSYEQYF
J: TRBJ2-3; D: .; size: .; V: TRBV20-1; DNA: TGCAGTGCTAGAGATATGAACACAGATACGCAGTATTTT; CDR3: CSARDMNTDTQYF
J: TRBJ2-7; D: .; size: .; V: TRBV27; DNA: TGTGCCAGCAGTTTAGTAGGCCCCGAGGTCTCCGAGCAGTACTTC; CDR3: CASSLVGPEVSEQYF
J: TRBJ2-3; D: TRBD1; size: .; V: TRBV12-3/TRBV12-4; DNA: TGTGCCAGCAGTTTAGGTACAGGGGGCATGGAGATGGTCAAGTATTTT; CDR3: CASSLGTGGMEMVKYF
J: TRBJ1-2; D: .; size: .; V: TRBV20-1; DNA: TGCAGTGCTAGAGATTTTGAGAACGGCTACACCTTC; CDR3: CSARDFENGYTF
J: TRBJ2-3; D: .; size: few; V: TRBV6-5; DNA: TGTGCCAGCAGTTACGTAGGTACGGCCCTTCGGCGCACAGATACGCAGTATTTT; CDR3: CASSYVGTALRRTDTQYF